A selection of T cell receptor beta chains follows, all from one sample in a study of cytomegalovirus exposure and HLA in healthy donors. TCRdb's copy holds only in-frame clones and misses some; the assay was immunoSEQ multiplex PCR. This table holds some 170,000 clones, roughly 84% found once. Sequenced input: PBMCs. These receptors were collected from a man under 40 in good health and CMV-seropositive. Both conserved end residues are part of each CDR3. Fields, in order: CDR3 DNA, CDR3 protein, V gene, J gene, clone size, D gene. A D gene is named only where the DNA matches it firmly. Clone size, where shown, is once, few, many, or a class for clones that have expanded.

TGTGCCAGCGTAAAGCTCGAGGACGGGGAGCTGTTTTTT	CASVKLEDGELFF	TRBV28	TRBJ2-2	.	.
TGTGCCAGCAGTACCCCAGCGGGGGCGAAAGAGACCCAGTACTTC	CASSTPAGAKETQYF	TRBV2	TRBJ2-5	.	TRBD2
TGTGCCAGCAGCGCGGCTAATCAGCCCCAGCATTTT	CASSAANQPQHF	TRBV5-6	TRBJ1-5	.	.
TGTGCCACACGGACAGGGCTAACTGAAGCTTTCTTT	CATRTGLTEAFF	TRBV27	TRBJ1-1	.	TRBD1
TGCAGCGTTGATATAACAGGATCGTTTCGTGATACGCAGTATTTT	CSVDITGSFRDTQYF	TRBV29-1	TRBJ2-3	once	.
TGTGCCAGCAGCGTAGAAGCGGGGGCGCTTACTGAAGCTTTCTTT	CASSVEAGALTEAFF	TRBV9	TRBJ1-1	.	.
TGTGCCAGCGGGACCTCGGACAGGGGGTTTGGCTACACCTTC	CASGTSDRGFGYTF	TRBV28	TRBJ1-2	.	TRBD1
TGTGCCAGCAGCTTGGGGACTAGCGGGAGGACTAGCGAGCAGTACTTC	CASSLGTSGRTSEQYF	TRBV7-6	TRBJ2-7	.	TRBD2
TGTGCCAGCAGCCCCGGACTAGCGGGAGATACGCAGTATTTT	CASSPGLAGDTQYF	TRBV6-5	TRBJ2-3	.	TRBD2
TGCGCCAGCAGCCCAGGGGGCGCCGGCTACACCTTC	CASSPGGAGYTF	TRBV5-1	TRBJ1-2	.	TRBD1
TGTGCCAGCAGCTGGGACAAAAGATACACTGAAGCTTTCTTT	CASSWDKRYTEAFF	TRBV5-6	TRBJ1-1	.	.
TGTGCCAGCAGCACGGGGGAGCCCAAAAACATTCAGTACTTC	CASSTGEPKNIQYF	TRBV9	TRBJ2-4	once	.
TGTGCCAGCAATTTACAGGGGGTTAGCTATGGCTACACCTTC	CASNLQGVSYGYTF	TRBV28	TRBJ1-2	.	TRBD1
TGTGCCTGGAGTATAGGACACTTTAATCAGCCCCAGCATTTT	CAWSIGHFNQPQHF	TRBV30	TRBJ1-5	few	.
TGTGCCAGCAGCACAGGGGGAGGGGGAAACACTGAAGCTTTCTTT	CASSTGGGGNTEAFF	TRBV28	TRBJ1-1	.	TRBD1
TGTGCCAGCAGCTATTCTACGGTAGTGTTCTTC	CASSYSTVVFF	TRBV7-2	TRBJ2-1	.	.
TGTGCCAGCAGTTACTTGGGGGGGCATAACGGCTACACCTTC	CASSYLGGHNGYTF	TRBV6-6	TRBJ1-2	.	.
TGTGCCTGGAGTCCTAAACCGGGACTAGCGGGAGGGCCCGCTTTCGACGAGCAGTACTTC	CAWSPKPGLAGGPAFDEQYF	TRBV30	TRBJ2-7	.	TRBD2
TGTGCCACTGGACTAGCGGGAGAGACCCAGTACTTC	CATGLAGETQYF	TRBV6-6	TRBJ2-5	.	TRBD2
TGTGCCAGCAGTCCTGACAGCTATGGCTACACCTTC	CASSPDSYGYTF	TRBV7-9	TRBJ1-2	few	.
TGTGCCAGCAGCTCCTCCGGGGGGCCGTCGGAGCAGTACTTC	CASSSSGGPSEQYF	TRBV13	TRBJ2-7	.	.
TGTGCCAGCAGGAGGACAGGGTTGTATAGCAATCAGCCCCAGCATTTT	CASRRTGLYSNQPQHF	TRBV27	TRBJ1-5	.	TRBD1
TGTGCCAGTCACGCCTCAGGGTATGGCTACACCTTC	CASHASGYGYTF	TRBV9	TRBJ1-2	.	.
TGTGCCAGCTCTCCATCAGGGGGCCTGAACACCAGGGAGCTGTTTTTT	CASSPSGGLNTRELFF	TRBV18	TRBJ2-2	.	TRBD1
TGTGCCAGCGGGGGACAGAACGCGAACACCGGGGAGCTGTTTTTT	CASGGQNANTGELFF	TRBV9	TRBJ2-2	.	TRBD1
TGTGCCAGCAGCATAACAGTGAATTCACCCCTCCACTTT	CASSITVNSPLHF	TRBV5-4	TRBJ1-6	.	.
TGTGCCAGCAGTCTCAGGGATATGAACACTGAAGCTTTCTTT	CASSLRDMNTEAFF	TRBV6-1	TRBJ1-1	.	.
TGTGCCAGCAGTGGGCCAGTGAACACTGAAGCTTTCTTT	CASSGPVNTEAFF	TRBV2	TRBJ1-1	.	.
TGTGCTAGTGCCCGGTTGGGGGGCCAAGAGACCCAGTACTTC	CASARLGGQETQYF	TRBV12-5	TRBJ2-5	.	.
TGTGCCTGGAACCAGGAGGGAGAGCAGTACTTC	CAWNQEGEQYF	TRBV30	TRBJ2-7	.	.
TGTGCCAGCAACGCCCTGGAGTACAATGAGGAGCAGTTCTTC	CASNALEYNEEQFF	TRBV2	TRBJ2-1	once	.
TGTGCCTGGAGTCCGGGACAGGGGCAACAGTACTTC	CAWSPGQGQQYF	TRBV30	TRBJ2-7	.	TRBD1
TGTGCCAGCAGACCCCCGGGACACGGCTTCGAAAAACTGTTTTTT	CASRPPGHGFEKLFF	TRBV2	TRBJ1-4	.	.
TGTGCTACCTCGGCACAGGTGAACACTGAAGCTTTCTTT	CATSAQVNTEAFF	TRBV12-5	TRBJ1-1	.	.
TGTGCCAGCAGCCTTGTGGAGGGGGCTGACGAGCAGTACTTC	CASSLVEGADEQYF	TRBV6-1	TRBJ2-7	.	.
TGTGCCAGCAGCGTAGCCCTTTTAGCGGGGGAGGAAACAGATACGCAGTATTTT	CASSVALLAGEETDTQYF	TRBV9	TRBJ2-3	.	TRBD2
TGTGCCAGCAGCTTAATAGCTGCGGGGCAAGAGACCCAGTACTTC	CASSLIAAGQETQYF	TRBV7-2	TRBJ2-5	.	.
TGTGCCAGCAGCGAGGGACTAGCGGGGGGTATAAACGCAGATACGCAGTATTTT	CASSEGLAGGINADTQYF	TRBV7-6	TRBJ2-3	once	TRBD2
TGTGCCAGCAGCGTTGGGGTCCGGGACAGGGGGCGTCAGGTGCCCCAGCATTTT	CASSVGVRDRGRQVPQHF	TRBV9	TRBJ1-5	.	TRBD1
TGCACCAGCAGCCTTCAAGGAGGCGGGAGACACACAGATACGCAGTATTTT	CTSSLQGGGRHTDTQYF	TRBV1	TRBJ2-3	.	.
TGTGCCAGCAGCTTATCGGGGCGGGAGTCCGTCACAGATACGCAGTATTTT	CASSLSGRESVTDTQYF	TRBV7-3	TRBJ2-3	.	TRBD2
TGTGCCAGCAGCTTAGATCCAGGGGGCGGGACTGAAGCTTTCTTT	CASSLDPGGGTEAFF	TRBV11-2	TRBJ1-1	.	TRBD1
TGTGCCAGCAGTTCCGCCTACGGGGGATCGGGTCAGCCCCAGCATTTT	CASSSAYGGSGQPQHF	TRBV2	TRBJ1-5	.	.
TGTGCCAGTAGTTACAGGGGAGACGAGCAGTACTTC	CASSYRGDEQYF	TRBV19	TRBJ2-7	few	TRBD1
TGTGCCTGGAGTACACTAGCGAACACAGATACGCAGTATTTT	CAWSTLANTDTQYF	TRBV30	TRBJ2-3	.	TRBD2
TGTGCCAGCAGCCCTCCCGGGCGGGGAACCTATGGCTACACCTTC	CASSPPGRGTYGYTF	TRBV14	TRBJ1-2	.	.
TGTGCCAGCAGCTTAGAGGGACAGGCCATCTACACCTTC	CASSLEGQAIYTF	TRBV7-2	TRBJ1-2	few	TRBD1
TGTGCCAGTCGACTTAGCAATCAGCCCCAGCATTTT	CASRLSNQPQHF	TRBV28	TRBJ1-5	.	.
TGTGCCAGCAGCTGGGGTTGGGGGCGCGAAAACACCATATATTTT	CASSWGWGRENTIYF	TRBV7-2	TRBJ1-3	.	.
TGTGCCAGCAGCTCCCGACTGCAACAAAACACCGGGGAGCTGTTTTTT	CASSSRLQQNTGELFF	TRBV7-3	TRBJ2-2	.	.
TGTGCCAGTAGTATCGCAAATCGGGCGGGAGGGCCAGGTGAGCAGTTCTTC	CASSIANRAGGPGEQFF	TRBV19	TRBJ2-1	.	TRBD2
TGTGCCAGTAGTCCCGGGACTAGCGGATACGAGCAGTACTTC	CASSPGTSGYEQYF	TRBV19	TRBJ2-7	few	TRBD2
TGTGCCAGCAGCTTAAGTGCCGGGCAAGAGACCCAGTACTTC	CASSLSAGQETQYF	TRBV7-3	TRBJ2-5	.	.
TGTGCCAGCAGATGGGATAGCGGGAGGGCGAACACCGGGGAGCTGTTTTTT	CASRWDSGRANTGELFF	TRBV7-2	TRBJ2-2	.	TRBD2
TGCAGTGCCAGGGACTCCTACGAGCAGTACTTC	CSARDSYEQYF	TRBV20-1	TRBJ2-7	.	.